This TCR beta chain was recorded in a study of response to subunit inactivated influenza vaccine. Study outcomes and limitations: Authors suggested each seasonal influenza vaccination recruits few new T cells.

In regard to this clonotype: What it binds is not known.

The CDR3 has 15 residues. The germline V gene has CDR1 SGHTA and CDR2 FQGNSA. The J segment lost 6 bases and the V segment lost 5 bases, leaving 10 bases of the junction unmatched. MiXCR was run by TCRdb on the RT-PCR reads, yielding one entry per CDR3 protein. Here the sample spans 500,000 to 550,000 distinct CDR3 sequences, roughly 8.2% being singletons. This TCR was recovered from a man aged 45-69 years who received an inactivated influenza vaccine. The sequencing here drew on PBMCs from blood, taken 23 to 25 months after vaccination. The rearrangement joins TRBV7-2 to TRBJ1-1, with 9 bases aligning to TRBD1. The CDR3 DNA follows: TGTGCCAGCAGCGCCCCGGACAGGGGAAGCCCTGAAGCTTTCTTT. Protein: CASSAPDRGSPEAFF.